Described below is a single TCR beta chain sequence and its context. The data belong to a study of blood T cell repertoires in COVID-19. The wider study: The United States, Italy and Spain provided the acute and convalescent COVID-19 samples. The analysed material was cDNA or gDNA that came from T cells, B-cell-depleted T cells, or PBMCs.

Original analysis: Reference gene primer amplification yielded estimated nucleated cell counts. Sequencing used immunoSEQ multiplex PCR; TCRdb keeps in-frame clones, though not all of them. The DNA was the basis for D and trimming; V, J and clone size are from that table. This sample carries 150,000 to 200,000 clones, about 81% of them seen once, and the ten largest clones take approximately 11%. V was clipped by 5 bases and J by 3 bases, with 13 bases between them. The CDR3 covers 15 residues. The germline CDR1 and CDR2 sequences are SEHNR and FQNEAQ (reference sequence). Sequencing used peripheral blood. This clonotype was obtained from a human donor in a cohort sampled during active COVID-19. This chain connects TRBV7-9 to TRBJ1-4; D is uncertain. The CDR3, as DNA: TGTGCCAGCAGCCACCCCGAACAGCCTAATGAAAAACTGTTTTTT. This gives the protein CASSHPEQPNEKLFF.